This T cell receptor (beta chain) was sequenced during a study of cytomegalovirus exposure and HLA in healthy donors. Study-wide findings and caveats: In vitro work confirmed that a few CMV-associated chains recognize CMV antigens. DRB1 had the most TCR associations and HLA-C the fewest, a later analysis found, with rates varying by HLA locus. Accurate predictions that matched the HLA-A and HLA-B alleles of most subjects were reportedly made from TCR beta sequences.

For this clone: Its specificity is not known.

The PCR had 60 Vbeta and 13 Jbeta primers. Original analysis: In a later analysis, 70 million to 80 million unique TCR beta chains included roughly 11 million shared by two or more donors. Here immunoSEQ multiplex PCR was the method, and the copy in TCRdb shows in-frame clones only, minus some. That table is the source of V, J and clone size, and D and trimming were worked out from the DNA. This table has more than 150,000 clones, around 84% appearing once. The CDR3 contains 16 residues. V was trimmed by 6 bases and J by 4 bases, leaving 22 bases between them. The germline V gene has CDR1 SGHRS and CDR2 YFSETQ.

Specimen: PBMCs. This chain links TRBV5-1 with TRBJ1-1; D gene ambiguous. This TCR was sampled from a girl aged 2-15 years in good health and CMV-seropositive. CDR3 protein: CASIKGPGPRGTEAFF. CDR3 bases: TGCGCCAGCATTAAAGGTCCGGGTCCCCGCGGCACTGAAGCTTTCTTT.